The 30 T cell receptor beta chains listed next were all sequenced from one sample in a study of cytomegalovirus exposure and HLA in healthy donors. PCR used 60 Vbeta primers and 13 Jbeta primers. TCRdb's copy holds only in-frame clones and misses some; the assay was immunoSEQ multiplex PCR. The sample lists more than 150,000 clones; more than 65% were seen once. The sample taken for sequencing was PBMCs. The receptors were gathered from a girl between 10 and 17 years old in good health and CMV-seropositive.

CDR3 sequence reads: CASSIRFLAGGPTYEQYF. In DNA form, the CDR3 reads TGTGCCAGTAGTATTCGTTTTCTAGCGGGGGGCCCGACCTACGAGCAGTACTTC. The rearrangement uses TRBV19 and TRBJ2-7, with 11 bases matching TRBD2. The germline gives CDR1 LNHDA, CDR2 SQIVND (reference sequence). V was clipped by 3 bases and J by 2 bases; unmatched bases: 12. CDR3 size: 18 residues.

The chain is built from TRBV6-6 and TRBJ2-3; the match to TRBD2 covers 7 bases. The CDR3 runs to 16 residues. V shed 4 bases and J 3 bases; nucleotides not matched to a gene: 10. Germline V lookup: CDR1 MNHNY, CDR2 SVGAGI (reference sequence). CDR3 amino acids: CASSFPLRGKTDTQYF. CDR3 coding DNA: TGTGCCAGCAGTTTCCCATTGCGGGGGAAGACAGATACGCAGTATTTT.

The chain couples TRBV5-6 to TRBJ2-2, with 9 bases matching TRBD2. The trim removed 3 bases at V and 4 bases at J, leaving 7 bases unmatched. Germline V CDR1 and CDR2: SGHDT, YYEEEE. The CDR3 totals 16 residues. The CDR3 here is CASSSRAGGRTGELFF. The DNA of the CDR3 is TGTGCCAGCAGCTCAAGGGCGGGGGGGCGCACCGGGGAGCTGTTTTTT.

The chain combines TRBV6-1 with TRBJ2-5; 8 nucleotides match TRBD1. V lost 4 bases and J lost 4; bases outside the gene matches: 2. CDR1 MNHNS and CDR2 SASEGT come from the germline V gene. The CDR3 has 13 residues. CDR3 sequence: CASSAGGRETQYF. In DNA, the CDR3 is TGTGCCAGCAGTGCAGGGGGCCGAGAGACCCAGTACTTC.

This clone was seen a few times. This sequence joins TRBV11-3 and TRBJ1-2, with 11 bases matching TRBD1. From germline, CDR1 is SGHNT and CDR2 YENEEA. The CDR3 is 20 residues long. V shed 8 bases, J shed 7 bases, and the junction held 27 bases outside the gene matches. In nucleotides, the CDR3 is TGTGCCAGCGGGGTGGATTCATTAGGACAGGGGGCGATTGGACCCGTTGGCTACACCTTC. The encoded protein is CASGVDSLGQGAIGPVGYTF. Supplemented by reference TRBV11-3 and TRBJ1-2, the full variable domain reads EAGVVQSPRYKIIEKKQPVAFWCNPISGHNTLYWYLQNLGQGPELLIRYENEEAVDDSQLPKDRFSAERLKGVDSTLKIQPAELGDSAVYLCASGVDSLGQGAIGPVGYTFGSGTRLTVV.

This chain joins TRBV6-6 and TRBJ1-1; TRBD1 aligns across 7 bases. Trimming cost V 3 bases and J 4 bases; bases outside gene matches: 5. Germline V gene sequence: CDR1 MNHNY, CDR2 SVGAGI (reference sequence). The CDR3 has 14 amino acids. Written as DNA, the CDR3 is TGTGCCAGCAGTTATCTTGGGACAGCCACTGAAGCTTTCTTT. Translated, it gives CASSYLGTATEAFF.

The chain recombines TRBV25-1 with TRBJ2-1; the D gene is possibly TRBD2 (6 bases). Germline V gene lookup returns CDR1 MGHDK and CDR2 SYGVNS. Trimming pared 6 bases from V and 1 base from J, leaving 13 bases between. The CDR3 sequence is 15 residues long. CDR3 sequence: CASSEGRSSYNEQFF. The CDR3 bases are TGTGCCAGCAGCGAGGGGAGGAGTTCCTACAATGAGCAGTTCTTC.

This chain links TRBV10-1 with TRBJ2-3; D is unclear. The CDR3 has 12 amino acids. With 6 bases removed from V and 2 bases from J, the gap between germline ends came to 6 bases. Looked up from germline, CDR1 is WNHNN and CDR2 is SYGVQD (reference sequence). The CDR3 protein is CASSKSTDTQYF. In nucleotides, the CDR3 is TGCGCCAGCAGCAAATCCACAGATACGCAGTATTTT.

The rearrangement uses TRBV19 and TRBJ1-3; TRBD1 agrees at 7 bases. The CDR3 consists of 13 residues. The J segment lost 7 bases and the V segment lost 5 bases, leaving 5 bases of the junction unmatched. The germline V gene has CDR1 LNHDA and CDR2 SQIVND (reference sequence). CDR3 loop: CASSVDRDNTIYF. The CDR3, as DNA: TGTGCCAGTAGTGTCGACAGGGACAACACCATATATTTT.

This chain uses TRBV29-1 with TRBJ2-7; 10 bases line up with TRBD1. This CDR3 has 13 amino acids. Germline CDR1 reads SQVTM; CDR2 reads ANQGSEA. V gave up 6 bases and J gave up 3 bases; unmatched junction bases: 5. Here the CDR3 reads CSVIRDRGYEQYF. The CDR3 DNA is TGCAGCGTGATCCGGGACAGGGGCTACGAGCAGTACTTC.

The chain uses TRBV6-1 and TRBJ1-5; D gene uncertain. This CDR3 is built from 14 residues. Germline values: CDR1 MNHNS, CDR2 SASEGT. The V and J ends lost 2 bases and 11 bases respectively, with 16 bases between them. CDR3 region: CASSETPLGTSQHF. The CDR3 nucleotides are TGTGCCAGCAGTGAAACGCCGCTAGGAACGTCCCAGCATTTT.

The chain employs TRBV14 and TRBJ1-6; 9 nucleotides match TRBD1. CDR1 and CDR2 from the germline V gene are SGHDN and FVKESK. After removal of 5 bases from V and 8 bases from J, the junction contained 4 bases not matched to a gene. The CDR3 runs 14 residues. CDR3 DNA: TGTGCCAGCAGCACCGGGACAGGGCATTCACCCCTCCACTTT. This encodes CASSTGTGHSPLHF.

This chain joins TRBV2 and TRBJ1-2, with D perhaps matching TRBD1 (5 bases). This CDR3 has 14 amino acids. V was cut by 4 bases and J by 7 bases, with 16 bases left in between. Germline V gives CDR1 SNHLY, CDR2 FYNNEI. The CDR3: CASSVRGRASGYTF. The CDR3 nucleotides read TGTGCCAGCAGTGTCAGAGGCAGGGCAAGTGGCTACACCTTC.

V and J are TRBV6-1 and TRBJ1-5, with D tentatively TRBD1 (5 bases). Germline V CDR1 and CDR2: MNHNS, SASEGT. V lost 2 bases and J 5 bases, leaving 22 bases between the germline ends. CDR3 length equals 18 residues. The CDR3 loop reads CASSEMRGLVLPDQPQHF. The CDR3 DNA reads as TGTGCCAGCAGTGAAATGAGGGGACTGGTTTTACCCGATCAGCCCCAGCATTTT.

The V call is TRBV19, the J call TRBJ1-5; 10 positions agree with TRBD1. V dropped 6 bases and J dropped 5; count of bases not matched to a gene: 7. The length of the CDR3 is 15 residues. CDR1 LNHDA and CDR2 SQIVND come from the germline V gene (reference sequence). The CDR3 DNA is TGTGCCAGTAGCGCCGGGACAGGGGAGTATCAGCCCCAGCATTTT. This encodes CASSAGTGEYQPQHF.

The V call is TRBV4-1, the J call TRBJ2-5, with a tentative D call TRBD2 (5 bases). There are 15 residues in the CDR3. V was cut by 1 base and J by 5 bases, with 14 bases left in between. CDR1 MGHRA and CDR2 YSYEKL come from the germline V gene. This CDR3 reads CASSQATRTGETQYF. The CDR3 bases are TGCGCCAGCAGCCAAGCGACACGGACTGGTGAGACCCAGTACTTC.

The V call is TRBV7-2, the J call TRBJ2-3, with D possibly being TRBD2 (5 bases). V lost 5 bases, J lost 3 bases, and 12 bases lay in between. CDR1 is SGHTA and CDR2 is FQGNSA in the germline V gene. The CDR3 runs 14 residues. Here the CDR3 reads CASSVVAGTDTQYF. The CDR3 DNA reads TGTGCCAGCAGCGTAGTTGCGGGTACAGATACGCAGTATTTT.

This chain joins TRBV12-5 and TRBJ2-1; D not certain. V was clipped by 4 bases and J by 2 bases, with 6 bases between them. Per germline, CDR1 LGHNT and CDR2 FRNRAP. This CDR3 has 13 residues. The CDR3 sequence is CASGSFPYNEQFF. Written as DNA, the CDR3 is TGTGCTAGTGGTTCCTTCCCCTACAATGAGCAGTTCTTC.

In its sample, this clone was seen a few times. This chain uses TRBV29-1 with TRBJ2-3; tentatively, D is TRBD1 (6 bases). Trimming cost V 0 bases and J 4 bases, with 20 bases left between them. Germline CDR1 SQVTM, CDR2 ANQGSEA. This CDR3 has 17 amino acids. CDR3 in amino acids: CSVEDSFLGAAPDTQYF. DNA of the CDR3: TGCAGCGTTGAAGATAGCTTTTTGGGGGCCGCACCAGATACGCAGTATTTT.

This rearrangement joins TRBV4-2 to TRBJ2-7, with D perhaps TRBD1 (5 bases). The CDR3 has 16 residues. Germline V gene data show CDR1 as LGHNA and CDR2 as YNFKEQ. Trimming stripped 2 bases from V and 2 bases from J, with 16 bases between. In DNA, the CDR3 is TGTGCCAGCAGCCAACAAACCACCAGGGCTCCCTACGAGCAGTACTTC. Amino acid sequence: CASSQQTTRAPYEQYF.

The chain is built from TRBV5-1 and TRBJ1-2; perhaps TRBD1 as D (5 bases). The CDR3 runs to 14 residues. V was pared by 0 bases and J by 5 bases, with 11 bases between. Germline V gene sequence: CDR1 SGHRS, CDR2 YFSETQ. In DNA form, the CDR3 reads TGCGCCAGCAGCTTGGCAGGGTATGAATATGGCTACACCTTC. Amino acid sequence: CASSLAGYEYGYTF.

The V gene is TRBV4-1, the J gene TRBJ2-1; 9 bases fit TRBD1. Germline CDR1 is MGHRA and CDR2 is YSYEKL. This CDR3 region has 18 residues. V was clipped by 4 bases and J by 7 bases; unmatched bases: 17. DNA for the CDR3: TGCGCCAGCAGCCGCCTTAGGAGTCAGGGACAGGGTTCGAATGAGCAGTTCTTC. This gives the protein CASSRLRSQGQGSNEQFF.

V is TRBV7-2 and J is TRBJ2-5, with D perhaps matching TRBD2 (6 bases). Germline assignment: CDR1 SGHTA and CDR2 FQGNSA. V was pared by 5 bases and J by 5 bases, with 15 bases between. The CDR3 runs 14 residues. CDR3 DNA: TGTGCCAGCAGCCCCCCGGCCGGGGGTGAGACCCAGTACTTC. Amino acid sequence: CASSPPAGGETQYF.

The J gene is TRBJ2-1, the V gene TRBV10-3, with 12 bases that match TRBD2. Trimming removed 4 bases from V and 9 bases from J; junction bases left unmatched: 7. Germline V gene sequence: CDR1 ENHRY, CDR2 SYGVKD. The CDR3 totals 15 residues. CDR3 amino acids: CAISGTSGVLVEQFF. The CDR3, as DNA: TGTGCCATCAGTGGGACTAGCGGGGTCCTCGTTGAGCAGTTCTTC.

CDR3 region: CASTRRMNTEAFF. DNA of the CDR3: TGTGCCAGCACCAGGAGGATGAACACTGAAGCTTTCTTT. The chain couples TRBV6-5 to TRBJ1-1; D is undetermined. Germline CDR1 is MNHEY and CDR2 is SVGAGI. This CDR3 contains 13 residues. V shed 7 bases and J shed 0 bases, with 9 bases lying between them.

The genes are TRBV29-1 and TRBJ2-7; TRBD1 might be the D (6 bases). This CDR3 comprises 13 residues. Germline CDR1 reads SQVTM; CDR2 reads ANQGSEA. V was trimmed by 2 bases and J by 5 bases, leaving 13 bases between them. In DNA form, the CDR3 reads TGCAGCGTTGAACAGGGGCTGTACAACGAGCAGTACTTC. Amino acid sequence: CSVEQGLYNEQYF.

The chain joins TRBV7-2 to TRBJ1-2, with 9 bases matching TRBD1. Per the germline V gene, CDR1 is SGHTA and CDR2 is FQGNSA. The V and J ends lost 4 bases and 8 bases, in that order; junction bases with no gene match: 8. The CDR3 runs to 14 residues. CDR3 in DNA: TGTGCCAGCAGCTCCGGGACAGGGATGGGCGGCTACACCTTC. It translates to CASSSGTGMGGYTF.

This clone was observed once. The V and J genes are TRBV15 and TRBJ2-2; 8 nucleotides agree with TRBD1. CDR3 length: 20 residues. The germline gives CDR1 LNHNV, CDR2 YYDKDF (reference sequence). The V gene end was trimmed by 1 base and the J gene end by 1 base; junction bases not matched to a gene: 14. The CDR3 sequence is CATSRGTEQGARWNTGELFF. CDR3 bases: TGTGCCACCAGCAGAGGGACAGAGCAGGGGGCTAGGTGGAACACCGGGGAGCTGTTTTTT.

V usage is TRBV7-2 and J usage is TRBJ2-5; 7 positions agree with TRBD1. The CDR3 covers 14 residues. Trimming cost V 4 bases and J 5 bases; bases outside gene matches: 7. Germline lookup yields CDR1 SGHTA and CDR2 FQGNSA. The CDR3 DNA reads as TGTGCCAGCAGCTCCCACAGGGGTGGGGAGACCCAGTACTTC. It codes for CASSSHRGGETQYF.

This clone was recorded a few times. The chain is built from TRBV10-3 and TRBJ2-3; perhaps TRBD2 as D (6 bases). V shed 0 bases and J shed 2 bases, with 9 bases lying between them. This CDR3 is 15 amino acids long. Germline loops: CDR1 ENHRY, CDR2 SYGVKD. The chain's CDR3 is CAISESGLHTDTQYF. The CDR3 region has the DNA TGTGCCATCAGTGAGTCGGGACTGCACACAGATACGCAGTATTTT.